The 22 T cell receptor beta chains given below trace back to one sample, sequenced in a study of blood T cell repertoires in COVID-19. The repertoire was sequenced with immunoSEQ multiplex PCR; TCRdb's copy has only in-frame clones and lacks some. The data show 140,000 to 150,000 clones, more than 70% seen once. Sequencing was done on a sample of peripheral blood. These TCRs come from a woman aged 45-65 years with acute or convalescent COVID-19.

The CDR3 is CASSPTERQDSYNEQFF. Here the CDR3 DNA reads TGTGCCAGCAGCCCTACGGAGAGACAGGACTCCTACAATGAGCAGTTCTTC. The genes are TRBV7-2 and TRBJ2-1, with TRBD1 as a possible D gene (6 bases). The V end was cut by 5 bases, the J end by 0 bases, with 17 bases between. The germline V gene encodes CDR1 SGHTA and CDR2 FQGNSA. The CDR3 is 17 residues long. Looking up the rest from reference TRBV7-2 and TRBJ2-1 gives the full variable domain: GAGVSQSPSNKVTEKGKDVELRCDPISGHTALYWYRQSLGQGLEFLIYFQGNSAPDKSGLPSDRFSAERTGGSVSTLTIQRTQQEDSAVYLCASSPTERQDSYNEQFFGPGTRLTVL.

The CDR3 DNA is TGTGCCAGCAGACCTAGCGGGGCGCGGACAGATACGCAGTATTTT. Its translation is CASRPSGARTDTQYF. The V gene is TRBV6-5, the J gene TRBJ2-3, with 9 nucleotides matching TRBD2. The V gene end was trimmed by 6 bases and the J gene end by 3 bases; junction bases not matched to a gene: 7. Germline CDR1 and CDR2: MNHEY and SVGAGI. The CDR3 totals 15 residues.

This chain connects TRBV9 to TRBJ1-6, with D possibly TRBD1 on 6 matching bases. The germline gives CDR1 SGDLS, CDR2 YYNGEE. The CDR3 is 13 amino acids. V gave up 3 bases and J gave up 6 bases, with 7 bases separating them. For the CDR3, the DNA is TGTGCCAGCAGCGAGGACAGTAATTCACCCCTCCACTTT. Translated, it gives CASSEDSNSPLHF.

The rearrangement joins TRBV5-6 to TRBJ1-5, with no clear D. Trimming shortened V by 0 bases and J by 4 bases, and 14 bases separated the two germline ends. CDR3 length: 16 residues. Germline V gene data show CDR1 as SGHDT and CDR2 as YYEEEE. The CDR3: CASSLGRGWGNQPQHF. The CDR3 nucleotides read TGTGCCAGCAGCTTGGGGCGGGGTTGGGGTAATCAGCCCCAGCATTTT. The full variable domain, in which reference TRBV5-6 and TRBJ1-5 provide the parts outside the CDR3, is DAGVTQSPTHLIKTRGQQVTLRCSPKSGHDTVSWYQQALGQGPQFIFQYYEEEERQRGNFPDRFSGHQFPNYSSELNVNALLLGDSALYLCASSLGRGWGNQPQHFGDGTRLSIL.

Sample share makes this clone medium-sized. The V gene is TRBV7-3, the J gene TRBJ1-1; D gene unclear. CDR1 SGHTA and CDR2 FQGTGA come from the germline V gene. This CDR3 comprises 13 residues. The V end lost 2 bases, the J end lost 4 bases, and 8 bases lay between the germline ends. In nucleotides, the CDR3 is TGTGCCAGCAGCTTATATGTCAGCACTGAAGCTTTCTTT. Translated, it gives CASSLYVSTEAFF.

The V and J genes are TRBV19 and TRBJ1-1, with TRBD1 matching over 7 bases. Germline V lookup: CDR1 LNHDA, CDR2 SQIVND (reference sequence). The CDR3 is 12 residues long. The V gene end was trimmed by 7 bases and the J gene end by 5 bases; junction bases not matched to a gene: 4. The CDR3: CASTRDRTEAFF. CDR3 sequence (DNA): TGTGCCAGTACGAGGGACAGAACTGAAGCTTTCTTT.

The chain couples TRBV5-1 to TRBJ2-3; D may be TRBD2 (5 bases). This CDR3 comprises 17 residues. Looked up from germline, CDR1 is SGHRS and CDR2 is YFSETQ. V was pared by 4 bases and J by 2 bases, with 20 bases between. This CDR3 is CASSPKSSSILTDTQYF. The CDR3 nucleotides are TGCGCCAGCAGCCCCAAATCTAGCTCAATCCTCACAGATACGCAGTATTTT. The full variable domain, rest sourced from reference TRBV5-1 and TRBJ2-3, is KAGVTQTPRYLIKTRGQQVTLSCSPISGHRSVSWYQQTPGQGLQFLFEYFSETQRNKGNFPGRFSGRQFSNSRSEMNVSTLELGDSALYLCASSPKSSSILTDTQYFGPGTRLTVL.

This rearrangement joins TRBV5-1 to TRBJ2-7; possible D gene TRBD1, 5 bases. V shed 4 bases and J shed 0 bases, with 11 bases lying between them. Germline lookup yields CDR1 SGHRS and CDR2 YFSETQ. There are 14 residues in the CDR3. The CDR3 protein is CASSPTAPSYEQYF. The CDR3 DNA reads TGCGCCAGCAGCCCGACAGCCCCCTCCTACGAGCAGTACTTC.

This clone is a singleton in its sample. The V and J genes are TRBV6-2 or TRBV6-3 and TRBJ1-5; a possible D gene is TRBD1 (6 bases). The length of the CDR3 is 16 residues. V was clipped by 2 bases and J by 4 bases, with 15 bases between them. The V gene's germline CDR1 is MNHEY and CDR2 SVGEGT. This CDR3 is CASSYPKGQINQPQHF. CDR3 sequence (DNA): TGTGCCAGCAGTTACCCAAAAGGACAGATTAATCAGCCCCAGCATTTT.

The genes are TRBV2 and TRBJ1-5, with 11 bases lining up with TRBD1. The V gene's germline CDR1 is SNHLY and CDR2 FYNNEI. The CDR3 is 17 residues long. Unmatched junction bases numbered 14, after V lost 8 bases and J lost 5 bases. The CDR3 nucleotides read TGTGCCAGCCGAAGAGATACGGACAGGGGGCCGTATCAGCCCCAGCATTTT. The encoded protein is CASRRDTDRGPYQPQHF. Full variable domain (outside the CDR3, taken from reference TRBV2 and TRBJ1-5): EPEVTQTPSHQVTQMGQEVILRCVPISNHLYFYWYRQILGQKVEFLVSFYNNEISEKSEIFDDQFSVERPDGSNFTLKIRSTKLEDSAMYFCASRRDTDRGPYQPQHFGDGTRLSIL.

The J gene is TRBJ1-2, the V gene TRBV5-1, with a weak D call TRBD1 (5 bases). The length of the CDR3 is 15 residues. Per germline, CDR1 SGHRS and CDR2 YFSETQ. Trimming removed 0 bases at V and 4 bases at J, with 13 bases between. The CDR3 DNA reads TGCGCCAGCAGCTTGGATCCCGTCCAGGGCTATGGCTACACCTTC. Amino acids: CASSLDPVQGYGYTF.

V is TRBV6-5 and J is TRBJ1-4; D might be TRBD1 (5 bases). Trimming removed 0 bases at V and 8 bases at J, with 13 bases between. Germline lookup yields CDR1 MNHEY and CDR2 SVGAGI. This CDR3 is 15 amino acids long. DNA of the CDR3: TGTGCCAGCAGTTACTCGCAAGGGGACTTCGAAAAACTGTTTTTT. Its protein is CASSYSQGDFEKLFF.

This sequence joins TRBV7-8 and TRBJ1-1; possibly TRBD1 for D (6 bases). V was pared by 5 bases and J by 7 bases, with 14 bases between. Germline-derived CDR1 and CDR2 are SGHVS and FQNEAQ. This CDR3 is built from 13 residues. The CDR3 nucleotides read TGTGCCAGCAGCCCAGGGGCCTCTTATGAAGCTTTCTTT. Translated: CASSPGASYEAFF.

The chain carries TRBV7-9 and TRBJ2-3, with D perhaps matching TRBD2 (6 bases). The CDR3 runs 15 residues. CDR1 is SEHNR, CDR2 FQNEAQ, per germline (reference sequence). Trimming shortened V by 1 base and J by 1 base, and 9 bases separated the two germline ends. The CDR3, as DNA: TGTGCCAGCAGCTTAGGGGGGGTCGGCACAGATACGCAGTATTTT. Translated, it gives CASSLGGVGTDTQYF.

This chain uses TRBV5-4 with TRBJ2-5; D unresolved. CDR1 and CDR2 (germline): SGHNT, YYREEE (reference sequence). This CDR3 spans 14 amino acids. The V and J ends lost 0 bases and 3 bases respectively, with 9 bases between them. CDR3 nucleotides: TGTGCCAGCAGCTTGGAAAGCACTAAAGAGACCCAGTACTTC. Residues: CASSLESTKETQYF.

The V and J genes are TRBV14 and TRBJ2-2; D is possibly TRBD1 (5 bases). The CDR3 length is 14 residues. Germline CDR1 reads SGHDN; CDR2 reads FVKESK. The V and J ends lost 2 bases and 7 bases respectively, with 11 bases between them. This CDR3 is CASSQRQLGGELFF. The CDR3 DNA reads as TGTGCCAGCAGCCAACGACAGTTGGGCGGGGAGCTGTTTTTT.

This rearrangement joins TRBV12-3 or TRBV12-4 to TRBJ2-1; a weak D match, TRBD1 (6 bases). The CDR3 has 13 residues. The V gene lost 8 bases and the J gene lost 8 bases, with 16 bases spanning the gap. This chain's CDR3 is CASSPQGTDEQFF. DNA of the CDR3: TGTGCCAGCTCACCCCAGGGGACGGATGAGCAGTTCTTC.

The chain has TRBV28 and TRBJ2-1; 11 nucleotides line up with TRBD2. The CDR3 consists of 15 residues. Trimming took 4 bases from V and 7 from J; bases not matched to a gene: 6. From germline, CDR1 is MDHEN and CDR2 SYDVKM. CDR3: CASSSPTSGANEQFF. The CDR3 DNA reads as TGTGCCAGCAGTTCCCCGACTAGCGGGGCAAATGAGCAGTTCTTC.

V is TRBV19 and J is TRBJ1-5; unclear D gene. This CDR3 comprises 15 residues. Germline CDR1 is LNHDA and CDR2 is SQIVND (reference sequence). V was cut by 3 bases and J by 6 bases, with 15 bases left in between. The CDR3 DNA reads as TGTGCCAGTAGTATGGGAGGCCTCCGGGGTCAGCCCCAGCATTTT. Translated: CASSMGGLRGQPQHF. The whole variable domain, remainder taken from reference TRBV19 and TRBJ1-5, is DGGITQSPKYLFRKEGQNVTLSCEQNLNHDAMYWYRQDPGQGLRLIYYSQIVNDFQKGDIAEGYSVSREKKESFPLTVTSAQKNPTAFYLCASSMGGLRGQPQHFGDGTRLSIL.

This chain uses TRBV7-2 with TRBJ1-1; D is ambiguous. CDR3 length: 19 amino acids. Trimming removed 0 bases from V and 1 base from J, with 21 bases in between. Per germline, CDR1 SGHTA and CDR2 FQGNSA. The CDR3 nucleotides read TGTGCCAGCAGCTTAGCTCGGAGGGTACTGAACAACGGGAACACTGAAGCTTTCTTT. It is translated as CASSLARRVLNNGNTEAFF.

This clone has just a few counts. This chain links TRBV27 with TRBJ1-5; 7 bases are a match to TRBD1. CDR3 length: 18 residues. V shed 2 bases and J 2 bases; nucleotides not matched to a gene: 12. The germline gives CDR1 MNHEY, CDR2 SMNVEV (reference sequence). The CDR3 region is CASSLKWTPQGGNQPQHF. DNA for the CDR3: TGTGCCAGCAGTTTAAAGTGGACACCCCAGGGGGGCAATCAGCCCCAGCATTTT.

The chain employs TRBV5-8 and TRBJ2-1; the D is unclear. Looked up from germline, CDR1 is SGHTS and CDR2 is YDEGEE. This CDR3 is 14 amino acids long. V lost 4 bases and J lost 7, with 15 bases in between. CDR3 bases: TGTGCCAGCAGCCCCTGGGCTGATGTTAATGAGCAGTTCTTC. Amino acid sequence: CASSPWADVNEQFF.